This T cell receptor (beta chain) was sequenced during a study of blood T cell repertoires in COVID-19. This clone was detected only once. Ages ranged from about 18 to 89 years, with residence in more than 20 US areas. Participants had their cohort set by participant-reported clinical history. Recovery meant two consecutive negative NP/OP PCR tests, professional clearance, or resolved symptoms. Per the original data handling: Reference gene primers were amplified, and this amplification served to estimate nucleated cell counts. Libraries were prepared by immunoSEQ multiplex PCR; TCRdb keeps only in-frame clonotypes and omits some of them. V and J calls and clone size are copied from that table; D and trimming were computed from the DNA. The table records roughly 340,000 clones, around 91% of them present only once. This CDR3 has 15 amino acids. Germline-derived CDR1 and CDR2 are SGHRS and YFSETQ. V was pared by 0 bases and J by 0 bases, with 1 base of the junction left unmatched.

The chain uses TRBV5-1 and TRBJ2-3, with TRBD1 matching over 7 bases. This sequence was found in a man aged 18 to 30 who had recovered from COVID-19. The sample consisted of PBMCs or T cells enriched from blood (not recorded which). The CDR3 protein is CASSLGDSSTDTQYF. The CDR3 nucleotides are TGCGCCAGCAGCTTGGGGGACAGTAGCACAGATACGCAGTATTTT.